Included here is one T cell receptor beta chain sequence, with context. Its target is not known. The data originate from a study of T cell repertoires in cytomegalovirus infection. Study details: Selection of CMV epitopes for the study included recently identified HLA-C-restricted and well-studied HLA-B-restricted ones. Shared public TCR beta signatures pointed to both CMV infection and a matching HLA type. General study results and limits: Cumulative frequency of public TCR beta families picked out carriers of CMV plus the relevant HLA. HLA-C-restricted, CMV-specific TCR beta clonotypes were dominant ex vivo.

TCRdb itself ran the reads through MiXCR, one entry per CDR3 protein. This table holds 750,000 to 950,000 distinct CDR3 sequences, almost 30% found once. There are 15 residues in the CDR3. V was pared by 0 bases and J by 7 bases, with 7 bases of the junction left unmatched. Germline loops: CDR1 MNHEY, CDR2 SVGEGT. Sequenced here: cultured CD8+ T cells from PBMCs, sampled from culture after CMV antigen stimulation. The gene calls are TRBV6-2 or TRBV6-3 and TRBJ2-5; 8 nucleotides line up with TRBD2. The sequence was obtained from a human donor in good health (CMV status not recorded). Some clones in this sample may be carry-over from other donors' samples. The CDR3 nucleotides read TGTGCCAGCAGTTACTCGCGGGGGGCGGATGGGACCCAGTACTTC. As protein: CASSYSRGADGTQYF.